This T cell receptor beta chain was observed in a study of T cell changes during pregnancy in multiple sclerosis. V lost 5 bases to trimming and J lost 8 bases, with 15 bases between them. CDR1 is SGHAT, CDR2 FQNNGV, per germline. This CDR3 has 13 residues. Repertoires were generated with immunoSEQ multiplex PCR, while TCRdb's copy carries only in-frame clones and drops some. In the table there are about 59,000 clones, 90% to 95% of which are singletons. The chain has TRBV11-2 and TRBJ1-2; D possibly corresponds to TRBD1 (5 bases). Here the sequenced sample was peripheral blood, taken before pregnancy. This receptor was identified in a female donor with multiple sclerosis, enrolled in a pregnancy study. The CDR3 nucleotides read TGTGCCAGCAGCGTACGGCCGGGACTCGGCTACACCTTC. Amino acids: CASSVRPGLGYTF.